The clone carrying this TCR beta chain has at least ten counts. Its antigen is undetermined. Its ends do not fully match the called genes, so a read error is possible. Looked up from germline, CDR1 is LNHDA and CDR2 is SQIVND (reference sequence). The CDR3 is made up of 13 amino acids. Use of 60 Vbeta and 13 Jbeta primers characterized the PCR. Generated by immunoSEQ multiplex PCR, the TCRdb table keeps only in-frame clones and is missing some. In the table there are around 97,000 clones, roughly 10% of which are singletons. This entry belongs to a study of cytomegalovirus exposure and HLA in healthy donors. Notes on the study in general: Among TCR sequences, most were rare, though some public TCRs appeared in many donors.

This clonotype originated in a man over 45 in good health and CMV-seropositive. The rearrangement links TRBV19 to TRBJ1-1; TRBD1 matches 8 bases. Source material: PBMCs. CDR3 coding DNA: TGTGCCAGTAGCCCCCAGGGGGCGGCCCGGCTATCGTTT. Encoded protein: CASSPQGAARLSF.